The source of this T cell receptor beta chain is a study of blood T cell repertoires in COVID-19. Enrolled through a virtual design, the participants were between roughly 18 and 90 years of age and came from under 25 US areas. This CDR3 spans 14 amino acids. V was trimmed by 1 base and J by 4 bases, leaving 11 bases between them. Per germline, CDR1 SGHVS and CDR2 FQNEAQ. This clone was counted a few times. Clones were sequenced by immunoSEQ multiplex PCR, and TCRdb holds only the in-frame ones, with some missing. The sample consists of about 470,000 clones, around 87% of them appearing once. The receptor's source is a woman between 18 and 29 years old who had recovered from COVID-19. Sequenced: PBMCs or T cells enriched from blood (not recorded which). The rearrangement uses TRBV7-8 and TRBJ2-7, with unresolved D. This CDR3 is CASSLVSGSYEQYF. For the CDR3, the DNA is TGTGCCAGCAGCTTAGTATCAGGCTCGTACGAGCAGTACTTC.